The next 11 T cell receptor beta chains were all read from a single sample in a study of T cell responses to AZD1222 COVID-19 vaccine. Generated by immunoSEQ multiplex PCR, the TCRdb table keeps only in-frame clones and is missing some. This sample yields some 130,000 clones, of which roughly 88% are seen a single time; 7.5% to 8% belongs to the top ten. Sequencing was performed on peripheral blood, taken on day 0 of AZD1222 vaccination. The receptor source for this set is an adult in good health.

The chain couples TRBV7-2 to TRBJ1-2, with a tentative D call TRBD1 (5 bases). Germline V lookup: CDR1 SGHTA, CDR2 FQGNSA. This CDR3 contains 15 residues. Trimming took off 5 bases at V and 7 bases at J, with 20 bases between the two ends. DNA of the CDR3: TGTGCCAGCAGCCCACAGGTGGGGGGATATATTGGCTACACCTTC. As protein: CASSPQVGGYIGYTF.

The genes are TRBV30 and TRBJ2-5, with D unclear. Germline V gene data show CDR1 as GTSNPN and CDR2 as SVGIG (reference sequence). V was trimmed by 5 bases and J by 2 bases, leaving 9 bases between them. CDR3 length equals 12 residues. The CDR3 DNA sequence: TGTGCCTGGGGTCCCCGACAAGAGACCCAGTACTTC. As protein: CAWGPRQETQYF.

In its sample, this clone was seen a few times. The CDR3 region is CASSSPRKANEQYF. DNA of the CDR3: TGTGCCAGCAGCTCACCGAGGAAGGCGAACGAGCAGTACTTC. The J gene is TRBJ2-7, the V gene TRBV7-2; D gene unclear. V lost 4 bases and J lost 5, with 15 bases in between. This CDR3 comprises 14 residues. Germline V gene sequence: CDR1 SGHTA, CDR2 FQGNSA.

The rearrangement joins TRBV19 to TRBJ1-5; the D is unclear. Trimming took off 4 bases at V and 0 bases at J, with 7 bases between the two ends. The CDR3 consists of 14 residues. Germline V lookup: CDR1 LNHDA, CDR2 SQIVND (reference sequence). This CDR3 reads CASSTQDSNQPQHF. CDR3 sequence (DNA): TGTGCCAGTAGTACTCAGGATAGCAATCAGCCCCAGCATTTT.

This clone was observed a single time. V usage is TRBV3-1 (or the pseudogene TRBV3-2) and J usage is TRBJ2-2, with D perhaps TRBD2 (5 bases). Trimming cost V 1 base and J 7 bases, with 10 bases left between them. This CDR3 is 14 amino acids long. CDR1 and CDR2 from the germline V gene are LGHDT and YNNKEL (reference sequence). CDR3 nucleotide sequence: TGTGCCAGCAGCCAAGGCGCTAGCAGCGGGGAGCTGTTTTTT. Protein: CASSQGASSGELFF.

This sequence joins TRBV28 and TRBJ2-7, with D possibly being TRBD2 (5 bases). The V and J ends lost 7 bases and 1 base respectively, with 17 bases between them. Germline CDR1 reads MDHEN; CDR2 reads SYDVKM. This CDR3 region has 15 residues. The CDR3 nucleotides read TGTGCCAGCATTCCCGCGGGCAGTACGTCCTACGAGCAGTACTTC. It translates to CASIPAGSTSYEQYF.

The V and J genes are TRBV6-5 and TRBJ2-1; 10 bases match TRBD1. Trimming took 1 base from V and 4 from J; bases not matched to a gene: 4. This CDR3 spans 16 amino acids. The germline gives CDR1 MNHEY, CDR2 SVGAGI. As DNA, the CDR3 is TGTGCCAGCAGTTACTACCGGGACAGGGGTTACAATGAGCAGTTCTTC. This sequence encodes CASSYYRDRGYNEQFF.

The count of this clone is one. The chain employs TRBV11-2 and TRBJ1-1, with a possible D match to TRBD1 (5 bases). Looked up from germline, CDR1 is SGHAT and CDR2 is FQNNGV. Trimming took off 3 bases at V and 0 bases at J, with 17 bases between the two ends. The CDR3 totals 17 residues. The CDR3 DNA reads TGTGCCAGCAGCTTGGGGCAGGGTAGTCTCATGAACACTGAAGCTTTCTTT. Translating gives CASSLGQGSLMNTEAFF.

J is TRBJ2-2 and V is TRBV6-1; 14 bases are shared with TRBD2. V was pared by 4 bases and J by 7 bases, with 5 bases of the junction left unmatched. From germline, CDR1 is MNHNS and CDR2 SASEGT. This CDR3 contains 16 residues. CDR3 nucleotide sequence: TGTGCCAGCAGTGCGACTAGCGGGGGGGCAATCGGGGAGCTGTTTTTT. Amino acid sequence: CASSATSGGAIGELFF.

The chain recombines TRBV6-2 or TRBV6-3 with TRBJ2-7; 8 nucleotides line up with TRBD2. Germline CDR1 reads MNHEY; CDR2 reads SVGEGT. The length of the CDR3 is 17 residues. Trimming at V came to 0 bases and at J to 3 bases, leaving 10 bases not matched to a gene. The CDR3 nucleotides are TGTGCCAGCAGTTACTCGAATCGAGCGGGAGACCTCTACGAGCAGTACTTC. It is translated as CASSYSNRAGDLYEQYF.

V is TRBV5-1 and J is TRBJ1-6; unclear D gene. V dropped 0 bases and J dropped 6 bases, with 7 bases sitting between them. The CDR3 is made up of 14 amino acids. Germline assignment: CDR1 SGHRS and CDR2 YFSETQ. CDR3 amino acids: CASSLAWTNSPLHF. The DNA for the CDR3 is TGCGCCAGCAGCTTGGCTTGGACTAATTCACCCCTCCACTTT.